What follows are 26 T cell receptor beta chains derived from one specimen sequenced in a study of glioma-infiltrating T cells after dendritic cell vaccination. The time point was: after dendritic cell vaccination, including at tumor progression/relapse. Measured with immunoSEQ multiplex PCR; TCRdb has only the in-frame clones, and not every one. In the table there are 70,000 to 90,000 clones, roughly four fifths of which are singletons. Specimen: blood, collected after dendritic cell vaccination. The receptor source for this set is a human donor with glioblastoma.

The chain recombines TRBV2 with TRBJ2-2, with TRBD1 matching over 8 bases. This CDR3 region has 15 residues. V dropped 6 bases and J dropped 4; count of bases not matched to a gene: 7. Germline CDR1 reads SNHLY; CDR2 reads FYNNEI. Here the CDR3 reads CASRLGQGGTGELFF. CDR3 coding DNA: TGTGCCAGCAGGCTTGGACAGGGTGGCACCGGGGAGCTGTTTTTT.

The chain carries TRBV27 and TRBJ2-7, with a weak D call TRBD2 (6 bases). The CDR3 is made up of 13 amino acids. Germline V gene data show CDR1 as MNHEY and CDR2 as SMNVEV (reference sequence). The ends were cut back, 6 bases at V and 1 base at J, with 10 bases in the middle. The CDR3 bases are TGTGCCAGCAGCGGGGGAGAATCCTACGAGCAGTACTTC. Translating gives CASSGGESYEQYF.

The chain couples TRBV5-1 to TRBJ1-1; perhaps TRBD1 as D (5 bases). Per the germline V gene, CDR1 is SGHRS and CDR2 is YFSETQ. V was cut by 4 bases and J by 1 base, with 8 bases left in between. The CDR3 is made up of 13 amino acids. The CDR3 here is CASSVDRNTEAFF. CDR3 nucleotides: TGCGCCAGCAGCGTAGACAGGAACACTGAAGCTTTCTTT.

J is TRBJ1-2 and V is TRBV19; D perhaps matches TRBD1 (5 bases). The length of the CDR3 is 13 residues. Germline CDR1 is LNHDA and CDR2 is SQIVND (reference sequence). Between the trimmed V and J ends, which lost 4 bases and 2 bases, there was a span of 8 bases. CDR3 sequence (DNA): TGTGCCAGTAGTACAGGGCCGAACTATGGCTACACCTTC. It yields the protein CASSTGPNYGYTF.

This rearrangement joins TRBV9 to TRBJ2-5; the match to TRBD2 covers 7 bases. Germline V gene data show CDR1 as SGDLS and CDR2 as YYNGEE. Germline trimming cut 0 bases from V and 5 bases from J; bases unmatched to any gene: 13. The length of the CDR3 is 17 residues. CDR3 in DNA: TGTGCCAGCAGCGTAGGGTCTAGCGGAGGAACCACTGAGACCCAGTACTTC. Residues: CASSVGSSGGTTETQYF.

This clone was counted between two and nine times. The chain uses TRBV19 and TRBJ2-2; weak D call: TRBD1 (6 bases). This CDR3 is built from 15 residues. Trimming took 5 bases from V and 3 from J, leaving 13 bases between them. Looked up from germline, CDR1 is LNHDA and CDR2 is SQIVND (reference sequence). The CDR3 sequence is CASSGEDRDTGELFF. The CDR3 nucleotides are TGTGCCAGTAGTGGAGAGGACAGAGACACCGGGGAGCTGTTTTTT. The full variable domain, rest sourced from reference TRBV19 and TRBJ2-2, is DGGITQSPKYLFRKEGQNVTLSCEQNLNHDAMYWYRQDPGQGLRLIYYSQIVNDFQKGDIAEGYSVSREKKESFPLTVTSAQKNPTAFYLCASSGEDRDTGELFFGEGSRLTVL.

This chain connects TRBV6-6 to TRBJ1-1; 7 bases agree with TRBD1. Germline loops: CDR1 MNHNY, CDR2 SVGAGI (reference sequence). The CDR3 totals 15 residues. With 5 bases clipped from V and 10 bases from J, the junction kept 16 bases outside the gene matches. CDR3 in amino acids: CASSPGQVQSSGAFF. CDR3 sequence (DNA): TGTGCCAGCAGTCCAGGACAGGTCCAATCTTCTGGAGCTTTCTTT.

The CDR3, as DNA: TGCGCCAGCAGCCAAGATCGGTGGAGCAATCAGCCCCAGCATTTT. Residues: CASSQDRWSNQPQHF. The chain uses TRBV4-3 and TRBJ1-5; D is ambiguous. Trimming cost V 0 bases and J 1 base, with 7 bases left between them. CDR3 size: 15 residues. Germline V gene data show CDR1 as LGHNA and CDR2 as YSLEER.

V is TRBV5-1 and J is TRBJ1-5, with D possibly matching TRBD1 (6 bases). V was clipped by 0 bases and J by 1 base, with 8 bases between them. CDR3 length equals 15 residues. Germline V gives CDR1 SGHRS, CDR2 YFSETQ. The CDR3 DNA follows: TGCGCCAGCAGCTTGGAGGGGGGGAGCAATCAGCCCCAGCATTTT. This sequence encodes CASSLEGGSNQPQHF.

The DNA for the CDR3 is TGTGCCAGCAGCCAACTAGCGGGGGGGCTAAATGAGCAGTTCTTC. It translates to CASSQLAGGLNEQFF. The rearrangement joins TRBV6-5 to TRBJ2-1; the match to TRBD2 covers 13 bases. The CDR3 contains 15 residues. Germline V gene sequence: CDR1 MNHEY, CDR2 SVGAGI. J lost 7 bases, V lost 6 bases, and 6 bases had no gene match.

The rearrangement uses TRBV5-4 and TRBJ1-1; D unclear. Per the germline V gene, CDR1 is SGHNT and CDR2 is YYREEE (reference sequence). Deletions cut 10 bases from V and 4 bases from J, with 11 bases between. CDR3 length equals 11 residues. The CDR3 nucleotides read TGTGCCGTTGCCGCGGGCACTGAAGCTTTCTTT. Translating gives CAVAAGTEAFF. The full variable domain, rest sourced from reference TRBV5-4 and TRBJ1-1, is ETGVTQSPTHLIKTRGQQVTLRCSSQSGHNTVSWYQQALGQGPQFIFQYYREEENGRGNFPPRFSGLQFPNYSSELNVNALELDDSALYLCAVAAGTEAFFGQGTRLTVV.

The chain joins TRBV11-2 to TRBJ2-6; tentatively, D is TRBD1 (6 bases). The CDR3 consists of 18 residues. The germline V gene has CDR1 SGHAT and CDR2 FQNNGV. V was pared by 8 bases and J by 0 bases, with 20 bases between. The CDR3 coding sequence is TGTGCCAGCGCCACGTTGTGGCAGGGACACTCTGGGGCCAACGTCCTGACTTTC. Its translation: CASATLWQGHSGANVLTF. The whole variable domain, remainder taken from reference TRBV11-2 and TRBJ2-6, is EAGVAQSPRYKIIEKRQSVAFWCNPISGHATLYWYQQILGQGPKLLIQFQNNGVVDDSQLPKDRFSAERLKGVDSTLKIQPAKLEDSAVYLCASATLWQGHSGANVLTFGAGSRLTVL.

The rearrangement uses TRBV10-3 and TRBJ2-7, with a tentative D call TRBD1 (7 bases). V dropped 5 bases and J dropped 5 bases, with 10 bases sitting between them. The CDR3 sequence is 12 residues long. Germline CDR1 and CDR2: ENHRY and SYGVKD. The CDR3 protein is CAISSRGDEQYF. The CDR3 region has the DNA TGTGCCATCAGTAGCAGGGGGGACGAGCAGTACTTC.

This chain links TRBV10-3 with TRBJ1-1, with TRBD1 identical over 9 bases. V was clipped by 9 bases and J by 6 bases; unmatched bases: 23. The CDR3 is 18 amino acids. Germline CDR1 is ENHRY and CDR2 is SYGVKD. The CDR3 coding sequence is TGTGCCATAAAAGGGGATACCGGGACAGGGAACTCGGTGGCTGAAGCTTTCTTT. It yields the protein CAIKGDTGTGNSVAEAFF.

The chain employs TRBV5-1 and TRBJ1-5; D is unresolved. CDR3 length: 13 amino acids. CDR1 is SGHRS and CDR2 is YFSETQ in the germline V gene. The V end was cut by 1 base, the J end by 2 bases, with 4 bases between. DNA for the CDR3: TGCGCCAGCAGCTTGTCAGGCAATCAGCCCCAGCATTTT. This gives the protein CASSLSGNQPQHF.

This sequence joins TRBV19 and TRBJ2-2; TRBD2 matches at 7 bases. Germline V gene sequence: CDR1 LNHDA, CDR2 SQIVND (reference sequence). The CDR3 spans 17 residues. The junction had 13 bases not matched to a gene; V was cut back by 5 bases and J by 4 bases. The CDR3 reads CASSPRWSGVSTGELFF. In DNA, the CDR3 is TGTGCCAGTAGTCCCCGATGGAGCGGGGTCAGCACCGGGGAGCTGTTTTTT.

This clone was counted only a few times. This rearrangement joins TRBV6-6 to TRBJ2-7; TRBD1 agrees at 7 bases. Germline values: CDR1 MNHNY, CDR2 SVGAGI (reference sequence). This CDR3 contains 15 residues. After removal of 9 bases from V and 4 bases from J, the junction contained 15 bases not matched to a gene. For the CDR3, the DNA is TGTGCCAGTACAACCCCTGGACAGGCTCATTACGAGCAGTACTTC. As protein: CASTTPGQAHYEQYF.

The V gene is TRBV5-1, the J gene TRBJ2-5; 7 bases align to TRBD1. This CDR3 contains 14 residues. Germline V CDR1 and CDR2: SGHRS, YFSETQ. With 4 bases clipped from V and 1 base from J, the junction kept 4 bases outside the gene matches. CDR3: CASSSRDSQETQYF. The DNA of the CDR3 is TGCGCCAGCAGCAGCCGGGACAGCCAAGAGACCCAGTACTTC.

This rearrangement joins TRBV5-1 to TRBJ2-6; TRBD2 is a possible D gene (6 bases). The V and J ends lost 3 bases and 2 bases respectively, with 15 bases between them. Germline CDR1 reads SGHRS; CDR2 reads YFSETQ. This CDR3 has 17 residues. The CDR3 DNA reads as TGCGCCAGCAGCTCTTTGGTCGGGGGAACTGGGGCCAACGTCCTGACTTTC. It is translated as CASSSLVGGTGANVLTF. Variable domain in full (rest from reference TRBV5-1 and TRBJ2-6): KAGVTQTPRYLIKTRGQQVTLSCSPISGHRSVSWYQQTPGQGLQFLFEYFSETQRNKGNFPGRFSGRQFSNSRSEMNVSTLELGDSALYLCASSSLVGGTGANVLTFGAGSRLTVL.

The CDR3 protein is CASSLGLSYEQYF. CDR3 sequence (DNA): TGTGCCAGCAGTTTAGGGCTATCCTACGAGCAGTACTTC. This rearrangement joins TRBV27 to TRBJ2-5; the D is unclear. TRBJ2-7 explains the end of the DNA better; the J call may be wrong. The length of the CDR3 is 13 residues. Germline lookup yields CDR1 MNHEY and CDR2 SMNVEV (reference sequence).

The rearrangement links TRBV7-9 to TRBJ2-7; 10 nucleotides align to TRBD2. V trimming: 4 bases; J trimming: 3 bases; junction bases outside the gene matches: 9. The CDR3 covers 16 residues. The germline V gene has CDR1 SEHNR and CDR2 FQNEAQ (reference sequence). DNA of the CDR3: TGTGCCAGCAGCTCCTCCCAGCGGGGGGGAATCTACGAGCAGTACTTC. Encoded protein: CASSSSQRGGIYEQYF.

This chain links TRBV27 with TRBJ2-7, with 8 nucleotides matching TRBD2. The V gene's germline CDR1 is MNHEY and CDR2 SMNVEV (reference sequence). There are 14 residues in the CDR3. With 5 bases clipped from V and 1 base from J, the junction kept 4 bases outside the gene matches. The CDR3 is CASSKTSGSYEQYF. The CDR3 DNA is TGTGCCAGCAGTAAAACTAGCGGTTCCTACGAGCAGTACTTC.

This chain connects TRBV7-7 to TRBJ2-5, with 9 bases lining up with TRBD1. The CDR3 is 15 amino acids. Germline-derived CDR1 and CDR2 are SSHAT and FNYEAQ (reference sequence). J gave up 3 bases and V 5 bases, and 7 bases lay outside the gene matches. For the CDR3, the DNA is TGTGCCAGCAGCCCATGGGACAGGGAAGAAGAGACCCAGTACTTC. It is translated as CASSPWDREEETQYF.

The CDR3 DNA follows: TGTGCCAGCAGCGTAGGAGCGGGGGGGCAATCCACCCAGTACTTC. It encodes CASSVGAGGQSTQYF. The chain uses TRBV9 and TRBJ2-5; the match to TRBD2 covers 10 bases. The V and J ends lost 0 bases and 8 bases, in that order; junction bases with no gene match: 7. This CDR3 spans 15 amino acids. Germline CDR1 SGDLS, CDR2 YYNGEE.

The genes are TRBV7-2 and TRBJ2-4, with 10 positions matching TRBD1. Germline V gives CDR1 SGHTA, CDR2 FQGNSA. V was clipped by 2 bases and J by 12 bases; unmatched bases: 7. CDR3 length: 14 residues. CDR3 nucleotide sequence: TGTGCCAGCAGCTTATCCCCGGGACAGGGGTCTCAGTACTTC. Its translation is CASSLSPGQGSQYF.

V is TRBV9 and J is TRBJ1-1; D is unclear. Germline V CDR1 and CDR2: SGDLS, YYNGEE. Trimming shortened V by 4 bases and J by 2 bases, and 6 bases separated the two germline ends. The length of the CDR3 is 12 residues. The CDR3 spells CASSPVNTEAFF. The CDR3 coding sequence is TGTGCCAGCAGCCCGGTTAACACTGAAGCTTTCTTT.